This T cell receptor beta chain comes out of a study of blood T cell repertoires in COVID-19. Study-level information: Acute and convalescent COVID-19 samples came from the United States, Italy and Spain. PBMCs, B-cell-depleted T cells, or T cells provided the cDNA or gDNA that made up the material.

The CDR3 totals 13 residues. Germline lookup yields CDR1 LGHDT and CDR2 YNNKEL (reference sequence). V lost 3 bases and J lost 5, with 10 bases in between. Using immunoSEQ multiplex PCR, the repertoire was profiled, and TCRdb retains in-frame clones only, with some absent. Of around 59,000 clones in the sample, 75% to 85% are singletons; the top ten hold 7.2%. Sample: peripheral blood. This TCR was recovered from a man aged 55 to 70 with acute or convalescent COVID-19. This chain uses TRBV3-1 (or the pseudogene TRBV3-2) with TRBJ1-2; no clear D gene. DNA of the CDR3: TGTGCCAGCAGCCAGGGAGCAGTTTATGGCTACACCTTC. Protein sequence: CASSQGAVYGYTF.